This T cell receptor beta chain was captured by sequencing in a study of identifying expanded T cells in peripheral blood. Study conclusions and caveats: Differentially abundant clones: about 1.2 between replicates, about 15 at roughly 15 days, 19 at four. Clone count variance between roughly 2-week samples rose with total template count.

TCRdb's copy holds only in-frame clones and misses some; the assay was immunoSEQ multiplex PCR. Here the sample spans approximately 110,000 clones, 80% to 90% being singletons. During the collection period, no donor immune events like infections were recorded. V was trimmed by 0 bases and J by 8 bases, leaving 7 bases between them. Per germline, CDR1 MNHNS and CDR2 SASEGT. The CDR3 covers 13 residues. Worth noting for this clone: Its antigen is not identified.

This clonotype originated in a person between 18 and 70 years old in good health. The V and J genes are TRBV6-1 and TRBJ1-4, with D hard to call. Sequencing was performed on blood. The DNA for the CDR3 is TGTGCCAGCAGTGAAGCTCCGGGGGAAAAACTGTTTTTT. It encodes CASSEAPGEKLFF.